This T cell receptor beta chain was obtained from a study of identical twins. Study-level results: Insertion counts were lower in abundant cord blood beta clonotypes, a trend that memory repertoires did not show. Less excess twin sharing appeared in beta out-of-frame sequences. Within twin pairs, the out-of-frame alpha sequences they shared showed excess low generation probability.

As for this clonotype: Its antigen is not identified.

The J segment lost 5 bases and the V segment lost 5 bases, leaving 4 bases of the junction unmatched. This CDR3 region has 15 residues. TCRdb called the 5' RACE reads again in MiXCR, with one record for every CDR3 protein. The data show hundreds of thousands of distinct CDR3 sequences, roughly 12% seen once. This sample also appeared in a second study, on yellow fever vaccine responses in identical twins.

Sequencing was performed on CD8+ T cells sorted from blood. This chain uses TRBV12-3 or TRBV12-4 with TRBJ2-1, with 12 positions matching TRBD2. The sequence came from a woman aged 18-29 years in good health. The CDR3 region has the DNA TGTGCCAGCAGTCAGACTAGCGGGAGAGACAATGAGCAGTTCTTC. This translates into CASSQTSGRDNEQFF.